Below are 25 T cell receptor beta chains sequenced from a single sample in a study of T cell responses to AZD1222 COVID-19 vaccine. Assay used: immunoSEQ multiplex PCR; TCRdb lists only in-frame clones, some missing. Here the sample spans about 160,000 clones, 92% being singletons. The input for sequencing was peripheral blood, taken on day 0 of MenACWY control vaccination. These receptors came from an adult in good health.

The chain joins TRBV5-1 to TRBJ1-1, with 7 bases that match TRBD1. Germline V gene lookup returns CDR1 SGHRS and CDR2 YFSETQ. This CDR3 is 14 amino acids long. J lost 2 bases, V lost 8 bases, and 9 bases had no gene match. The CDR3 DNA follows: TGCGCCAGTCATGGAGGGGGCCGAAACACTGAAGCTTTCTTT. Translated, it gives CASHGGGRNTEAFF.

The chain uses TRBV7-2 and TRBJ2-7, with a possible D match to TRBD1 (6 bases). Per germline, CDR1 SGHTA and CDR2 FQGNSA. The CDR3 spans 14 residues. V was cut by 3 bases and J by 4 bases, with 13 bases left in between. The CDR3 DNA follows: TGTGCCAGCAGCTTTGTGGGGGCAGGGTACGAGCAGTACTTC. Translated, it gives CASSFVGAGYEQYF.

The V and J genes are TRBV6-1 and TRBJ1-3; D remains unclear. Germline V gives CDR1 MNHNS, CDR2 SASEGT. The CDR3 spans 17 residues. Between the trimmed V and J ends, which lost 0 bases and 0 bases, there was a span of 12 bases. This CDR3 is CASSEALWTDSGNTIYF. The CDR3 nucleotides read TGTGCCAGCAGTGAAGCGTTATGGACTGACTCTGGAAACACCATATATTTT.

This rearrangement joins TRBV19 to TRBJ2-7; 8 bases fit TRBD1. The CDR3 totals 14 residues. Germline lookup yields CDR1 LNHDA and CDR2 SQIVND (reference sequence). With 3 bases clipped from V and 7 bases from J, the junction kept 8 bases outside the gene matches. This chain's CDR3 is CASSIQGAQTEQYF. In nucleotides, the CDR3 is TGTGCCAGTAGTATTCAGGGGGCGCAAACTGAGCAGTACTTC.

Only one count was recorded for this clone. This rearrangement joins TRBV9 to TRBJ2-3; 12 bases agree with TRBD2. This CDR3 spans 17 amino acids. In germline, CDR1 is SGDLS, CDR2 YYNGEE. V lost 4 bases, J lost 0 bases, and 6 bases stayed unmatched. The CDR3 nucleotides are TGTGCCAGCAGCACTCGACTAGCGGGAGTTAGCACAGATACGCAGTATTTT. Protein product: CASSTRLAGVSTDTQYF.

The chain is built from TRBV7-2 and TRBJ1-3; TRBD1 agrees at 7 bases. There are 14 residues in the CDR3. Per germline, CDR1 SGHTA and CDR2 FQGNSA. J was trimmed by 3 bases and V by 1 base; bases with no gene match: 0. The CDR3 DNA sequence: TGTGCCAGCAGCTTAGGGACAGGTGGAAACACCATATATTTT. As protein: CASSLGTGGNTIYF.

The V and J genes are TRBV19 and TRBJ1-1; the match to TRBD1 covers 8 bases. The CDR3 consists of 14 residues. V dropped 6 bases and J dropped 3; count of bases not matched to a gene: 6. Germline loops: CDR1 LNHDA, CDR2 SQIVND (reference sequence). Here the CDR3 reads CASRWTGTDTEAFF. The CDR3 DNA follows: TGTGCCAGTAGATGGACAGGGACCGACACTGAAGCTTTCTTT.

The rearrangement joins TRBV6-1 to TRBJ2-1; TRBD2 is a possible D gene (6 bases). The V end lost 3 bases, the J end lost 8 bases, and 14 bases lay between the germline ends. The V gene's germline CDR1 is MNHNS and CDR2 SASEGT. The CDR3 is 14 amino acids. Here the CDR3 reads CASSDRLVVDEQFF. The CDR3 nucleotides read TGTGCCAGCAGTGACCGACTAGTAGTCGATGAGCAGTTCTTC.

The J gene is TRBJ1-5, the V gene TRBV24-1, with TRBD1 as a possible D gene (6 bases). Germline V lookup: CDR1 KGHDR, CDR2 SFDVKD. The CDR3 totals 15 residues. The V gene lost 2 bases and the J gene lost 5 bases, with 12 bases spanning the gap. DNA of the CDR3: TGTGCCACCAGTGATTCAGACAGGATCGATCAGCCCCAGCATTTT. Translating it yields CATSDSDRIDQPQHF.

This clone was counted only a few times. This chain links TRBV7-9 with TRBJ2-3; D is unresolved. V lost 10 bases to trimming and J lost 1 base, with 18 bases between them. Germline V CDR1 and CDR2: SEHNR, FQNEAQ (reference sequence). The CDR3 length is 15 residues. The CDR3: CATLHRRVGTDTQYF. DNA of the CDR3: TGTGCCACCCTCCATAGAAGGGTCGGCACAGATACGCAGTATTTT.

The CDR3 DNA sequence: TGTGCCAGCAGTGCGTCGGACAGGGGGTACCAAGAGACCCAGTACTTC. Protein product: CASSASDRGYQETQYF. The chain uses TRBV6-1 and TRBJ2-5; TRBD1 aligns across 10 bases. This CDR3 spans 16 amino acids. Trimming removed 4 bases from V and 0 bases from J; junction bases left unmatched: 5. Germline CDR1 is MNHNS and CDR2 is SASEGT.

The V call is TRBV7-9, the J call TRBJ1-2; a possible D gene is TRBD1 (6 bases). Germline loops: CDR1 SEHNR, CDR2 FQNEAQ (reference sequence). The CDR3 is made up of 14 amino acids. V lost 3 bases and J lost 6, with 14 bases in between. The CDR3 loop is CASSFGGAGDGYTF. CDR3 sequence (DNA): TGTGCCAGCAGCTTCGGGGGCGCAGGGGATGGCTACACCTTC.

The CDR3 DNA reads TGCAGTGCTAGTATGAGGGTTGGCCCTGGAAACACCATATATTTT. Amino acid sequence: CSASMRVGPGNTIYF. The chain joins TRBV20-1 to TRBJ1-3; D unresolved. Looked up from germline, CDR1 is DFQATT and CDR2 is SNEGSKA (reference sequence). Trimming shortened V by 3 bases and J by 2 bases, and 14 bases separated the two germline ends. The CDR3 covers 15 residues.

V gene TRBV28 combines with J gene TRBJ1-6; TRBD1 might be the D (5 bases). The CDR3 loop spans 15 amino acids. The V end was cut by 7 bases, the J end by 10 bases, with 20 bases between. Germline loops: CDR1 MDHEN, CDR2 SYDVKM. The CDR3 sequence: CASKDSGGRGSPLHF. CDR3 in DNA: TGTGCCAGCAAGGATTCGGGTGGTCGGGGCTCACCCCTCCACTTT.

This rearrangement joins TRBV25-1 to TRBJ1-1; D may be TRBD1 (5 bases). Germline CDR1 reads MGHDK; CDR2 reads SYGVNS. V shed 2 bases and J shed 2 bases, with 9 bases lying between them. The CDR3 sequence is 14 residues long. In DNA form, the CDR3 reads TGTGCCAGCAGTGAACCAGGGTATAACACTGAAGCTTTCTTT. Translating gives CASSEPGYNTEAFF.

DNA of the CDR3: TGTGCCAGCAGCCAAGACAACCTGGGAGCTTTCTTT. Protein: CASSQDNLGAFF. The chain uses TRBV4-2 and TRBJ1-1; D gene ambiguous. Germline CDR1 LGHNA, CDR2 YNFKEQ. Trimming cost V 0 bases and J 10 bases, with 9 bases left between them. This CDR3 spans 12 amino acids.

V gene TRBV7-9 combines with J gene TRBJ2-2; TRBD1 aligns across 7 bases. The V gene's germline CDR1 is SEHNR and CDR2 FQNEAQ (reference sequence). Losses at the gene ends were 4 bases for V and 1 base for J; bases not matched to a gene: 0. The CDR3 has 14 amino acids. CDR3 sequence reads: CASSWTGNTGELFF. CDR3 in DNA: TGTGCCAGCAGCTGGACAGGGAACACCGGGGAGCTGTTTTTT.

This clone was recorded only once. V gene TRBV6-2 or TRBV6-3 combines with J gene TRBJ2-5; TRBD1 agrees at 7 bases. V shed 0 bases and J 2 bases; nucleotides not matched to a gene: 6. Germline CDR1 and CDR2: MNHEY and SVGEGT. There are 16 residues in the CDR3. CDR3 loop: CASSYSVTGLQETQYF. The CDR3 DNA follows: TGTGCCAGCAGTTACTCGGTGACAGGGTTACAAGAGACCCAGTACTTC.

The chain links TRBV7-2 to TRBJ1-4; 7 bases are shared with TRBD1. V lost 4 bases and J lost 8; bases outside the gene matches: 7. Germline values: CDR1 SGHTA, CDR2 FQGNSA. This CDR3 contains 14 residues. Here the CDR3 reads CASSSGTVREKLFF. The CDR3 DNA is TGTGCCAGCAGCTCAGGGACAGTACGGGAAAAACTGTTTTTT.

This clone occurred once. This chain connects TRBV25-1 to TRBJ2-5; D is undetermined. Trimming left V 2 bases short and J 4 bases short, with 5 bases between. The length of the CDR3 is 12 residues. Germline V gives CDR1 MGHDK, CDR2 SYGVNS. CDR3 coding DNA: TGTGCCAGCAGTGAAATAGGAGAGACCCAGTACTTC. This gives the protein CASSEIGETQYF.

The rearrangement joins TRBV5-1 to TRBJ1-4, with TRBD1 matching over 10 bases. The CDR3 totals 14 residues. From germline, CDR1 is SGHRS and CDR2 YFSETQ. With 5 bases clipped from V and 7 bases from J, the junction kept 5 bases outside the gene matches. CDR3 nucleotide sequence: TGCGCCAGCAGATCGACAGGGGGCACTGAAAAACTGTTTTTT. Translated, it gives CASRSTGGTEKLFF.

This clone was detected only once. J is TRBJ2-5 and V is TRBV27, with 8 bases lining up with TRBD2. The junction had 9 bases not matched to a gene; V was cut back by 8 bases and J by 4 bases. Germline V gene sequence: CDR1 MNHEY, CDR2 SMNVEV (reference sequence). The CDR3 spans 14 residues. The CDR3 coding sequence is TGTGCCAGCGGTCTAAGCGGGAGAACAGAGACCCAGTACTTC. It yields the protein CASGLSGRTETQYF.

V gene TRBV11-1 combines with J gene TRBJ1-1; the D is unclear. V lost 5 bases and J lost 1, with 11 bases in between. This CDR3 comprises 14 residues. Germline CDR1 SGHAT, CDR2 FQDESV (reference sequence). CDR3 loop: CASSDRTTNTEAFF. The CDR3 DNA reads as TGTGCCAGCAGCGATCGAACGACGAACACTGAAGCTTTCTTT.

The rearrangement uses TRBV18 and TRBJ1-3, with 7 nucleotides matching TRBD1. The junction had 1 base not matched to a gene; V was cut back by 0 bases and J by 2 bases. From germline, CDR1 is KGHSH and CDR2 LQKENI. The length of the CDR3 is 15 residues. CDR3 coding DNA: TGTGCCAGCTCACCACCGACAGGGACTGGAAACACCATATATTTT. This codes for CASSPPTGTGNTIYF.

This clone was seen just once. The chain recombines TRBV6-5 with TRBJ2-7; D is ambiguous. The V and J ends lost 6 bases and 7 bases respectively, with 7 bases between them. CDR1 is MNHEY and CDR2 is SVGAGI in the germline V gene. The CDR3 is 10 amino acids. CDR3 sequence reads: CASRGREQYF. CDR3 bases: TGTGCCAGCAGAGGGCGGGAGCAGTACTTC.